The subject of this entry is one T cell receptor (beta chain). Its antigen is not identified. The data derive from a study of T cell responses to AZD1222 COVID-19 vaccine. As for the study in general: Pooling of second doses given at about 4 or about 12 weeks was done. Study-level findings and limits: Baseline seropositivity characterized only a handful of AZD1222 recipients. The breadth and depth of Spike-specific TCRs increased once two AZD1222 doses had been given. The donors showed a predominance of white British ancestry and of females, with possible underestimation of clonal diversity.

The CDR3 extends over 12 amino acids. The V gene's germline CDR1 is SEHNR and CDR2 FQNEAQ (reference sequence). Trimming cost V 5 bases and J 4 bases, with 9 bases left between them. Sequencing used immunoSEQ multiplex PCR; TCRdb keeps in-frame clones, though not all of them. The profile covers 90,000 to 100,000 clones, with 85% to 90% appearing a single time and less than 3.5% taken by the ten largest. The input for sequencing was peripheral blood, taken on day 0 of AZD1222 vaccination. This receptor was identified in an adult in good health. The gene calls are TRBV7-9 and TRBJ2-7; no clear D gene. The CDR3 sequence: CASSMDGYEQYF. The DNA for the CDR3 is TGTGCCAGCAGCATGGACGGTTACGAGCAGTACTTC. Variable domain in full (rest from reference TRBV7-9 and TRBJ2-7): DTGVSQNPRHKITKRGQNVTFRCDPISEHNRLYWYRQTLGQGPEFLTYFQNEAQLEKSRLLSDRFSAERPKGSFSTLEIQRTEQGDSAMYLCASSMDGYEQYFGPGTRLTVT.